This TCR beta chain was identified during a study of cytomegalovirus exposure and HLA in healthy donors. Across the whole study: In an earlier analysis, 90 million to 130 million unique TCR beta sequences were found from 150 million to 200 million T cells.

As for the donors, each was a healthy bone marrow donor. V lost 10 bases to trimming and J lost 1 base, with 14 bases between them. The CDR3 sequence is 14 residues long. The germline CDR1 and CDR2 sequences are MDHEN and SYDVKM. The PCR employed 60 Vbeta primers together with 13 Jbeta primers. The data were produced by immunoSEQ multiplex PCR, yet TCRdb's version contains in-frame clones alone and is incomplete. Of around 100,000 clones listed, roughly 82% are singletons. Overall study findings and caveats: Association of 17,000 or so TCR beta sequences with HLA alleles was found at 0.05 false discovery rate in a later analysis. Per published reports, the classifier diagnosed cytomegalovirus status with high specificity and sensitivity.

Regarding this clone: Antigen: not known.

The specimen was PBMCs. The chain carries TRBV28 and TRBJ1-5; TRBD1 might be the D (5 bases). The TCR sequence derives from a woman aged 18-30 years in good health and CMV-seronegative. The DNA for the CDR3 is TGTGCCACCGTCCTCTCAGGGAGCAATCAGCCCCAGCATTTT. This translates into CATVLSGSNQPQHF.